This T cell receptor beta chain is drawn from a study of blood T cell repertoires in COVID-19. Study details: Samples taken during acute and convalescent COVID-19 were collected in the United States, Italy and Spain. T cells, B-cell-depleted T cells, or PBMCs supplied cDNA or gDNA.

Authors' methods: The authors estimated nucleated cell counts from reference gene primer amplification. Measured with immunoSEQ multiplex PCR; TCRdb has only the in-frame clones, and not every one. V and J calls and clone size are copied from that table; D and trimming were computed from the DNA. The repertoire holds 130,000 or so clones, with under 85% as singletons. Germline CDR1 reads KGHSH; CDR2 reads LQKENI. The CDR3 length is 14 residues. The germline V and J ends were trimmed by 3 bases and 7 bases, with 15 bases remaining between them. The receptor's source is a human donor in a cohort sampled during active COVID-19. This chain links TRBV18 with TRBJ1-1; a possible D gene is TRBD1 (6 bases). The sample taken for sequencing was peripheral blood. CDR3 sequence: CASSPMMQGSEAFF. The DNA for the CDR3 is TGTGCCAGCTCACCCATGATGCAGGGGAGTGAAGCTTTCTTT.